One sample yielded the 23 T cell receptor beta chains listed below, sequenced in a study of blood T cell repertoires in COVID-19. Assay: immunoSEQ multiplex PCR; the TCRdb copy retains only in-frame clones and omits some. The table records 45,000 or so clones, roughly 87% of them present only once. Sequencing was carried out using peripheral blood. These receptors were taken from a human donor in a cohort sampled during active COVID-19.

The chain combines TRBV10-3 with TRBJ2-2; D possibly corresponds to TRBD2 (6 bases). The germline gives CDR1 ENHRY, CDR2 SYGVKD. Trimming took off 4 bases at V and 5 bases at J, with 11 bases between the two ends. CDR3 length equals 14 residues. CDR3 DNA sequence: TGTGCCATCAGTGTATTAGCGGAGACCGGGGAGCTGTTTTTT. Protein sequence: CAISVLAETGELFF.

J is TRBJ2-5 and V is TRBV5-1; D may be TRBD1 (6 bases). V dropped 0 bases and J dropped 5 bases, with 11 bases sitting between them. The germline CDR1 and CDR2 sequences are SGHRS and YFSETQ. The CDR3 contains 14 residues. The CDR3 spells CASSLGGGAETQYF. In DNA, the CDR3 is TGCGCCAGCAGCTTGGGAGGGGGAGCGGAGACCCAGTACTTC.

The V and J genes are TRBV6-1 and TRBJ1-5; D remains unclear. The V end lost 0 bases, the J end lost 4 bases, and 16 bases lay between the germline ends. The CDR3 length is 17 residues. Germline lookup yields CDR1 MNHNS and CDR2 SASEGT. The CDR3 DNA sequence: TGTGCCAGCAGTGAAGCGGTAGGGTTTCTAGCAAATCAGCCCCAGCATTTT. Protein: CASSEAVGFLANQPQHF.

This clone was seen only a few times. The sample contains more than one DNA sequence encoding this CDR3. The gene calls are TRBV19 and TRBJ1-1; 8 nucleotides align to TRBD1. With 11 bases clipped from V and 5 bases from J, the junction kept 10 bases outside the gene matches. Germline V lookup: CDR1 LNHDA, CDR2 SQIVND (reference sequence). This CDR3 has 13 residues. In DNA, the CDR3 is TGTGCCTCAAGAGACAGGGGACGGACTGAAGCTTTCTTT. As protein: CASRDRGRTEAFF.

The rearrangement uses TRBV29-1 and TRBJ1-3; D gene unclear. Germline CDR1 and CDR2: SQVTM and ANQGSEA. The CDR3 sequence is 12 residues long. V gave up 3 bases and J gave up 0 bases, with 3 bases separating them. Here the CDR3 DNA reads TGCAGCGTTGATAGCTCTGGAAACACCATATATTTT. It yields the protein CSVDSSGNTIYF.

The V call is TRBV11-3, the J call TRBJ2-7, with D maybe TRBD1 (6 bases). V shed 5 bases and J shed 7 bases, with 21 bases lying between them. The CDR3 covers 15 residues. Germline CDR1 reads SGHNT; CDR2 reads YENEEA. The CDR3 protein is CASSGAHGTQGEQYF. The CDR3 DNA follows: TGTGCCAGCAGCGGGGCCCACGGGACCCAGGGGGAGCAGTACTTC.

This chain uses TRBV5-6 with TRBJ2-2, with 10 bases aligning to TRBD1. The CDR3 loop spans 18 amino acids. Unmatched junction bases numbered 12, after V lost 0 bases and J lost 7 bases. Germline CDR1 reads SGHDT; CDR2 reads YYEEEE. CDR3 region: CASSLALSMTGGNGELFF. The CDR3 DNA reads as TGTGCCAGCAGCTTGGCGCTGTCCATGACAGGGGGCAACGGGGAGCTGTTTTTT. The entire variable domain, with the rest obtained from reference TRBV5-6 and TRBJ2-2, is as follows: DAGVTQSPTHLIKTRGQQVTLRCSPKSGHDTVSWYQQALGQGPQFIFQYYEEEERQRGNFPDRFSGHQFPNYSSELNVNALLLGDSALYLCASSLALSMTGGNGELFFGEGSRLTVL.

The gene calls are TRBV19 and TRBJ2-1; the match to TRBD2 covers 14 bases. The CDR3 totals 15 residues. With V trimmed by 6 bases and J by 11 bases, 9 bases remained unmatched. CDR1 LNHDA and CDR2 SQIVND come from the germline V gene (reference sequence). The DNA for the CDR3 is TGTGCCAGTAGGAAGGGGACTAGCGGGAGTACAAAGCAGTTCTTC. It encodes CASRKGTSGSTKQFF.

This clone was found once. The genes are TRBV6-2 or TRBV6-3 and TRBJ2-3, with D hard to call. Germline-derived CDR1 and CDR2 are MNHEY and SVGEGT. V was clipped by 5 bases and J by 3 bases, with 3 bases between them. There are 11 residues in the CDR3. The DNA for the CDR3 is TGTGCCAGCAGTCTGACAGATACGCAGTATTTT. Protein product: CASSLTDTQYF.

The gene calls are TRBV29-1 and TRBJ1-2; weak D call: TRBD1 (5 bases). The CDR3 spans 11 residues. V gave up 4 bases and J gave up 4 bases, with 7 bases separating them. Germline V gene sequence: CDR1 SQVTM, CDR2 ANQGSEA. The CDR3 nucleotides read TGCAGCGTTGTGGGGGGCTATGGCTACACCTTC. Translated, it gives CSVVGGYGYTF.

This chain joins TRBV10-3 and TRBJ2-7; 12 nucleotides match TRBD2. The CDR3 loop spans 18 amino acids. Trimming removed 0 bases from V and 3 bases from J; junction bases left unmatched: 9. Germline V lookup: CDR1 ENHRY, CDR2 SYGVKD. The CDR3 protein is CAISESETSGRGRYEQYF. CDR3 bases: TGTGCCATCAGTGAGTCAGAGACTAGCGGGAGAGGCCGCTACGAGCAGTACTTC.

V usage is TRBV5-1 and J usage is TRBJ2-7, with D tentatively TRBD1 (5 bases). The germline V and J ends were trimmed by 1 base and 5 bases, with 10 bases remaining between them. Germline V gene data show CDR1 as SGHRS and CDR2 as YFSETQ. This CDR3 region has 13 residues. CDR3 loop: CASSLSRVNEQYF. The CDR3 region has the DNA TGCGCCAGCAGCTTGAGCAGGGTCAACGAGCAGTACTTC.

This clone was seen more than once but under ten times. This sequence joins TRBV5-1 and TRBJ1-5; a possible D gene is TRBD1 (6 bases). The CDR3 consists of 15 residues. Germline loops: CDR1 SGHRS, CDR2 YFSETQ. The ends were cut back, 2 bases at V and 3 bases at J, with 12 bases in the middle. The CDR3 DNA is TGCGCCAGCAGCTTCAATGGGGGCCTCAATCAGCCCCAGCATTTT. Amino acid sequence: CASSFNGGLNQPQHF.

The J gene is TRBJ2-2, the V gene TRBV5-1, with 10 bases aligning to TRBD2. Germline V CDR1 and CDR2: SGHRS, YFSETQ. The V and J ends lost 4 bases and 2 bases, in that order; junction bases with no gene match: 8. CDR3 length: 17 amino acids. The CDR3 protein is CASSDLAGDSNTGELFF. Written as DNA, the CDR3 is TGCGCCAGCAGCGACCTAGCGGGAGATTCAAACACCGGGGAGCTGTTTTTT.

This sequence joins TRBV6-5 and TRBJ2-3; D may be TRBD2 (5 bases). Trimming removed 6 bases from V and 1 base from J, with 14 bases in between. Germline-derived CDR1 and CDR2 are MNHEY and SVGAGI. This CDR3 has 15 amino acids. The CDR3 loop is CASRYEGVRTDTQYF. DNA of the CDR3: TGTGCCAGCAGATACGAGGGAGTTCGCACAGATACGCAGTATTTT.

The CDR3 coding sequence is TGTGCCAGTGCCTCCCGCGGGACAGACGTAATGAACACTGAAGCTTTCTTT. Encoded protein: CASASRGTDVMNTEAFF. This chain links TRBV19 with TRBJ1-1; the match to TRBD1 covers 7 bases. With V trimmed by 8 bases and J by 0 bases, 15 bases remained unmatched. The CDR3 is 17 amino acids. Looked up from germline, CDR1 is LNHDA and CDR2 is SQIVND (reference sequence).

V is TRBV29-1 and J is TRBJ2-3; D is unresolved. V shed 4 bases and J shed 6 bases, with 11 bases lying between them. Germline V lookup: CDR1 SQVTM, CDR2 ANQGSEA. The CDR3 length is 12 residues. CDR3 sequence reads: CSVAFPYDTQYF. The CDR3 nucleotides are TGCAGCGTTGCTTTTCCCTACGATACGCAGTATTTT.

The chain couples TRBV14 to TRBJ2-3; no definite D call. From germline, CDR1 is SGHDN and CDR2 FVKESK. The germline V and J ends were trimmed by 4 bases and 7 bases, with 6 bases remaining between them. The CDR3 is made up of 11 amino acids. CDR3 in DNA: TGTGCCAGCAGCCGGGCGAATACGCAGTATTTT. Translating gives CASSRANTQYF.

CDR3 coding DNA: TGCGCCAGCAGCTGGGGACTAGCGGGAAACACCGGGGAGCTGTTTTTT. Encoded protein: CASSWGLAGNTGELFF. The chain joins TRBV5-1 to TRBJ2-2, with 13 bases matching TRBD2. Germline CDR1 SGHRS, CDR2 YFSETQ. V lost 3 bases and J lost 2; bases outside the gene matches: 1. The CDR3 is 16 amino acids.

This clone was seen a handful of times. The chain carries TRBV5-1 and TRBJ1-6; no definite D call. Per the germline V gene, CDR1 is SGHRS and CDR2 is YFSETQ. V was cut by 0 bases and J by 5 bases, with 6 bases left in between. This CDR3 spans 14 amino acids. CDR3 sequence (DNA): TGCGCCAGCAGCTTGGCAGGTGATAATTCACCCCTCCACTTT. It translates to CASSLAGDNSPLHF.

This clone was picked up one time. This rearrangement joins TRBV20-1 to TRBJ2-7; D gene ambiguous. The CDR3 runs 14 residues. V shed 3 bases and J shed 6 bases, with 18 bases lying between them. The germline gives CDR1 DFQATT, CDR2 SNEGSKA (reference sequence). The chain's CDR3 is CSASSWSPSGEQYF. CDR3 DNA sequence: TGCAGTGCTAGTTCTTGGTCCCCTAGTGGCGAGCAGTACTTC.

The rearrangement uses TRBV7-2 and TRBJ2-3; D gene ambiguous. The CDR3 runs to 14 residues. V lost 3 bases and J 0 bases, leaving 7 bases between the germline ends. Per germline, CDR1 SGHTA and CDR2 FQGNSA. The CDR3 spells CASSFDLSTDTQYF. For the CDR3, the DNA is TGTGCCAGCAGCTTCGACTTGAGCACAGATACGCAGTATTTT.

Here the CDR3 reads CASREDSNTDTQYF. The CDR3 DNA is TGTGCCAGCAGAGAGGACTCAAACACAGATACGCAGTATTTT. The chain carries TRBV2 and TRBJ2-3, with a tentative D call TRBD2 (5 bases). Germline CDR1 reads SNHLY; CDR2 reads FYNNEI. The CDR3 totals 14 residues. Trimming left V 6 bases short and J 2 bases short, with 12 bases between. Full variable domain (remainder filled in from reference TRBV2 and TRBJ2-3): EPEVTQTPSHQVTQMGQEVILRCVPISNHLYFYWYRQILGQKVEFLVSFYNNEISEKSEIFDDQFSVERPDGSNFTLKIRSTKLEDSAMYFCASREDSNTDTQYFGPGTRLTVL.